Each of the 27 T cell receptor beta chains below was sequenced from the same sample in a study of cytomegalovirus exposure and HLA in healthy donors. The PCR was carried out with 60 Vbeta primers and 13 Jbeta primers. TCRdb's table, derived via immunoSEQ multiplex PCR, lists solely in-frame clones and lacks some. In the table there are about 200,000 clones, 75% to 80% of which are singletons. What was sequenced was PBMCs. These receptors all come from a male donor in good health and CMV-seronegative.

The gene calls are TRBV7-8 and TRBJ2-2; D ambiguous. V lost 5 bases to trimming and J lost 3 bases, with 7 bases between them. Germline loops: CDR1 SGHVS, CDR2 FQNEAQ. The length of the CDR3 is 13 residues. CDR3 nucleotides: TGTGCCAGCAGCGTGACTTACACCGGGGAGCTGTTTTTT. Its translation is CASSVTYTGELFF.

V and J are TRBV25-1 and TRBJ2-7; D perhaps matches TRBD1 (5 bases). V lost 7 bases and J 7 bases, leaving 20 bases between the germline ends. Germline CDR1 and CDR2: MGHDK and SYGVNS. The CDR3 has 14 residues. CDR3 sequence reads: CASTPLGRVNEQYF. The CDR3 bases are TGTGCCAGCACCCCCCTGGGCAGGGTAAATGAGCAGTACTTC.

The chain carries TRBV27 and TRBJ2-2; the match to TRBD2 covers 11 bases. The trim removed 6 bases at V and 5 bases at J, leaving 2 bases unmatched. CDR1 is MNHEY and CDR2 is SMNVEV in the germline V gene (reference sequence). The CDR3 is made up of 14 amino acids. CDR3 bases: TGTGCCAGCAGGCTAGCGGGAGGTACCGGGGAGCTGTTTTTT. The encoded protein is CASRLAGGTGELFF.

Here the CDR3 reads CASSQDQFPFRGQSGNTIYF. The CDR3 region has the DNA TGCGCCAGCAGCCAAGATCAATTCCCTTTCAGGGGGCAATCCGGAAACACCATATATTTT. The chain couples TRBV4-3 to TRBJ1-3; 8 bases line up with TRBD1. J was trimmed by 4 bases and V by 0 bases; bases with no gene match: 17. The germline CDR1 and CDR2 sequences are LGHNA and YSLEER. The CDR3 loop spans 20 amino acids.

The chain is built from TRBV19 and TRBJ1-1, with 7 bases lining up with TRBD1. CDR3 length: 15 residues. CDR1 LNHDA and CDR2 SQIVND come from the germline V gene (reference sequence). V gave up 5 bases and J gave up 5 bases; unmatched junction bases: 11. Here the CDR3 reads CASSGPTGLSTEAFF. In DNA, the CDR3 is TGTGCCAGTAGTGGGCCGACAGGGCTGAGTACTGAAGCTTTCTTT.

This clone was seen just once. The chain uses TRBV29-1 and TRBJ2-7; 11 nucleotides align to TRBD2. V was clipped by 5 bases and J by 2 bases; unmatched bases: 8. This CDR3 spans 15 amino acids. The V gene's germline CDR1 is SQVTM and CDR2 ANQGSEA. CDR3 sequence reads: CSVFTSGRSTYEQYF. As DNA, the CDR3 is TGCAGCGTTTTTACTAGCGGGAGATCAACCTACGAGCAGTACTTC.

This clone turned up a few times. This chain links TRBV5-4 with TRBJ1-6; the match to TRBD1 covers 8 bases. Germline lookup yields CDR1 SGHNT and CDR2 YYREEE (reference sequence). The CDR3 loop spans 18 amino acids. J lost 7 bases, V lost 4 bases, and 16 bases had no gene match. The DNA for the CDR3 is TGTGCCAGCAGCCCTTCCCCCTCCGGGACAGGCGGCAATTCACCCCTCCACTTT. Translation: CASSPSPSGTGGNSPLHF.

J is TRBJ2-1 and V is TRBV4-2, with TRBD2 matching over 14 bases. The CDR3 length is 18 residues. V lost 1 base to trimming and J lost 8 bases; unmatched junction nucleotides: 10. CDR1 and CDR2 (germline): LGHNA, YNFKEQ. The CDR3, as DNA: TGTGCCAGCAGCCAAGTACTCGGACTAGCGGGAGGTATGGATGAGCAGTTCTTC. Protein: CASSQVLGLAGGMDEQFF.

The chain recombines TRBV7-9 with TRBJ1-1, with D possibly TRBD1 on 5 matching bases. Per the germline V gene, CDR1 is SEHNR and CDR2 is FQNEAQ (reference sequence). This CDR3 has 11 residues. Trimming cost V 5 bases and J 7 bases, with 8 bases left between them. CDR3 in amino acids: CASSPGLEAFF. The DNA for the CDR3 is TGTGCCAGCAGCCCGGGACTTGAAGCTTTCTTT.

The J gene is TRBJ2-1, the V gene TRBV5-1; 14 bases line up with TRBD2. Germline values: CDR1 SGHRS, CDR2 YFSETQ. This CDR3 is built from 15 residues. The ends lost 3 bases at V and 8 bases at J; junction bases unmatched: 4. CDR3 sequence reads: CASSSTSGGAYEQFF. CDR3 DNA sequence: TGCGCCAGCAGCTCGACTAGCGGGGGGGCGTATGAGCAGTTCTTC.

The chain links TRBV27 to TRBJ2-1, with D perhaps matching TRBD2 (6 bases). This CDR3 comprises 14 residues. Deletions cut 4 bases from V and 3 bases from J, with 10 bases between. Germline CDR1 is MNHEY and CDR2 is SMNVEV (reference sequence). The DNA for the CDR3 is TGTGCCAGCAGTTACGGGAGAGACTACAATGAGCAGTTCTTC. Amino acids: CASSYGRDYNEQFF.

CDR3 region: CASCALLAGAGELFF. CDR3 nucleotides: TGTGCCAGCTGTGCCCTGCTAGCGGGAGCCGGGGAGCTGTTTTTT. This chain connects TRBV6-5 to TRBJ2-2, with 10 bases matching TRBD2. Unmatched junction bases numbered 9, after V lost 8 bases and J lost 6 bases. The CDR3 sequence is 15 residues long. CDR1 MNHEY and CDR2 SVGAGI come from the germline V gene.

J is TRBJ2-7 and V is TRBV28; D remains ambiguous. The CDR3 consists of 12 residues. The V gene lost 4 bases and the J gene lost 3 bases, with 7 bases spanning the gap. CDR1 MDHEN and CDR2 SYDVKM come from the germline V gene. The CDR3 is CASSSDNYEQYF. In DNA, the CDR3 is TGTGCCAGCAGTTCAGATAACTACGAGCAGTACTTC.

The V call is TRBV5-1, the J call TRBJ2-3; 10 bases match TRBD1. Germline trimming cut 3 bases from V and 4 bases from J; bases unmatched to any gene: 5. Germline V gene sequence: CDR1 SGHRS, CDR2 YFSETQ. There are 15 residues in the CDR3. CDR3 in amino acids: CASSSPTGGPDTQYF. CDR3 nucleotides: TGCGCCAGCAGCTCCCCGACAGGGGGCCCAGATACGCAGTATTTT.

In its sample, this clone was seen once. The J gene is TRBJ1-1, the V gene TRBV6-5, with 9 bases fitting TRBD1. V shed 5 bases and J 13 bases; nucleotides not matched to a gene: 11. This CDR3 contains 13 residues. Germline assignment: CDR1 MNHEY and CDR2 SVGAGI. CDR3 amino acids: CASSLDRGLRGFF. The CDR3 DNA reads TGTGCCAGCAGTCTGGACAGGGGATTACGGGGTTTCTTT.

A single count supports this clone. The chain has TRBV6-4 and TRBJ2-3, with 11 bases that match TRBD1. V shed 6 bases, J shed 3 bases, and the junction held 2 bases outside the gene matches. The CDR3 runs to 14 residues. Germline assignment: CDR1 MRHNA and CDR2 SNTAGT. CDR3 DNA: TGTGCCAGCAGCCGGGACAGGGGGACAGATACGCAGTATTTT. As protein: CASSRDRGTDTQYF.

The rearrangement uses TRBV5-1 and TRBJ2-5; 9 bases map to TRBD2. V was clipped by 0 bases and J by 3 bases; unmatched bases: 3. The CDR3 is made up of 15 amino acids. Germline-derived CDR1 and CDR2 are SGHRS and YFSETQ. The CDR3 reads CASSLVGGGEETQYF. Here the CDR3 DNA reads TGCGCCAGCAGCTTGGTTGGCGGGGGGGAAGAGACCCAGTACTTC.

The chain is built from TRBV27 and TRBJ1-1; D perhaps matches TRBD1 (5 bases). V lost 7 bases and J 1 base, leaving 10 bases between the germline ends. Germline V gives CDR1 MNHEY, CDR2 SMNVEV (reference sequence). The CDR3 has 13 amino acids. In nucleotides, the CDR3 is TGTGCCAGCAAGAATCAGGGGAACACTGAAGCTTTCTTT. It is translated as CASKNQGNTEAFF.

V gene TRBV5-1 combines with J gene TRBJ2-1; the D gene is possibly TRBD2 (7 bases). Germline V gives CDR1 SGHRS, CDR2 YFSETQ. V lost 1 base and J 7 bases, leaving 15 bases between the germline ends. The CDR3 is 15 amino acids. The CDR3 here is CASSLRGGSPNEQFF. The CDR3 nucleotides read TGCGCCAGCAGCTTGAGGGGGGGTAGCCCGAATGAGCAGTTCTTC.

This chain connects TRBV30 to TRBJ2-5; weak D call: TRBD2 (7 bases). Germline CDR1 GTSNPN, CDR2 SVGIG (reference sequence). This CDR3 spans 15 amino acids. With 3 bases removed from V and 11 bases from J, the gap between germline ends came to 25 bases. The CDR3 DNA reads TGTGCCTGGAGCCCGGGGGGCAGAATTACTTTAGAGCAGTACTTC. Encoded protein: CAWSPGGRITLEQYF.

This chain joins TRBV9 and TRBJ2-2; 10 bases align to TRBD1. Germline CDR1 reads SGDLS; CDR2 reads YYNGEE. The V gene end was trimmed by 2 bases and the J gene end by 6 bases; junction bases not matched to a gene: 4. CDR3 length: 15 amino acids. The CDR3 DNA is TGTGCCAGCAGCGTCGGACAGGGGGTCGCCGGGGAGCTGTTTTTT. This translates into CASSVGQGVAGELFF.

The DNA for the CDR3 is TGTGCCAGCAGCTCGGCGGGACAGGGGGCTTTGAGTGCTTTCTTT. This gives the protein CASSSAGQGALSAFF. The V and J genes are TRBV7-2 and TRBJ1-1; 12 positions match TRBD1. CDR1 is SGHTA, CDR2 FQGNSA, per germline. Trimming took 4 bases from V and 11 from J; bases not matched to a gene: 11. CDR3 length equals 15 residues.

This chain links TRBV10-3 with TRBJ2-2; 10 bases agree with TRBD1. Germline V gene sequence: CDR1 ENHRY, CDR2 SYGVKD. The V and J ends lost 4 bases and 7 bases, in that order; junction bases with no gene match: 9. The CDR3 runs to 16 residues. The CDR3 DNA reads TGTGCCATCAGTGGAGACAGGGGGCCCGATGGCGGGGAGCTGTTTTTT. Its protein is CAISGDRGPDGGELFF.

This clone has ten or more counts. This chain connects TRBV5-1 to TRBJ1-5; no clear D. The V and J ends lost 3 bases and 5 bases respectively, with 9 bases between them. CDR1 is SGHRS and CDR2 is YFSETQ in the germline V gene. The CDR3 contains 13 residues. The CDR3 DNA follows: TGCGCCAGCAGCTCAGAGGGTGATCAGCCCCAGCATTTT. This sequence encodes CASSSEGDQPQHF.

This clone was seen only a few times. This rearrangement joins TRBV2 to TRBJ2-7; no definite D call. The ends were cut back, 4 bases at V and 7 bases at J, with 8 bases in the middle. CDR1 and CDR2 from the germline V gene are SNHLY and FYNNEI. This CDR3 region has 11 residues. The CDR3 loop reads CASSGEMEQYF. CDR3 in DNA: TGTGCCAGCAGTGGAGAAATGGAGCAGTACTTC.

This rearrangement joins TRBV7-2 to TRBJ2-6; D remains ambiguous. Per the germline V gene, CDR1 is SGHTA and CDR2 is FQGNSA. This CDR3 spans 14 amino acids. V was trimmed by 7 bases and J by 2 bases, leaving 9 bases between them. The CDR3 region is CASTIATGANVLTF. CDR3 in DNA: TGTGCCAGCACCATCGCGACTGGGGCCAACGTCCTGACTTTC. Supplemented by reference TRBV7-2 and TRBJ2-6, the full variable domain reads GAGVSQSPSNKVTEKGKDVELRCDPISGHTALYWYRQSLGQGLEFLIYFQGNSAPDKSGLPSDRFSAERTGGSVSTLTIQRTQQEDSAVYLCASTIATGANVLTFGAGSRLTVL.

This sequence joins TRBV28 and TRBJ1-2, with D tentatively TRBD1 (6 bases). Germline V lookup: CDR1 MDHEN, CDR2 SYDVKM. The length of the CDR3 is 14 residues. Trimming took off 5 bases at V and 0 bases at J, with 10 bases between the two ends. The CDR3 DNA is TGTGCCAGCAGTCCTAGGACAGCTAACTATGGCTACACCTTC. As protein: CASSPRTANYGYTF.